This note documents a single TCR beta chain sequence. The clone's antigen remains unknown. No base qualities exist here, and no much larger clone lies one base off it. The data were obtained in a study of T cell responses to AZD1222 COVID-19 vaccine (dated by TCRdb to about 2021). Study-wide context: AZD1222 recipients with second doses at about 4 weeks or about 12 weeks were pooled, because spike-specific TCR depth and breadth did not differ between schedules. Trial participants were enrolled into age subgroups of 18-55, 56-69 and 70-plus years, which contained approximately 150, 28 and 58 TCR-sequenced participants, respectively. TCR sequencing was performed for 233 trial participants, of whom about 200 were given two doses of AZD1222 and around 25 were given two doses of MenACWY control vaccine.

The germline V gene (reference sequence) specifies MNHNY as CDR1 and SVGAGI as CDR2. The junction carries 13 bases between V and J, which are trimmed by 5 bases and 8 bases respectively. The CDR3 goes from the cysteine to the phenylalanine over 13 residues. Only the CDR3 part of the read is kept: 39 bases, read in frame from the first base. The CDR3 regions of human TCRbeta chains were analyzed by immunosequencing. Per the original workflow: TCRs in the repertoires were matched against a reference library of SARS-CoV-2-specific TCRs that had been generated with the MIRA antigen-specificity platform. Breadth was defined as the fraction of unique TCRs that were SARS-CoV-2-associated. Depth was defined as the fraction of total T cells that were SARS-CoV-2-associated. Using the MIRA data, each spike-specific TCR was mapped to the spike region that the TCR reacts to and placed in a CD4 or CD8 class. Log10-transformed breadth and depth values were compared by one-way ANOVA with Sidak's multiple comparisons tests. TCRdb took this table from immuneACCESS and kept in-frame rearrangements with V and J called. Such tables lack part of the clones; where checked against another copy, unresolved V genes explain under half of the gap, and the rest is unexplained. The V and J calls and clone size are taken from that table; D and trimming were inferred from the DNA. Counted in this sample were roughly 100,000 clones; less than 95% of them appeared once. 1% to 1.5% of the sample goes to the ten largest clones.

Points the paper makes about the study in general: Most participants were white British and females outnumbered males, and the authors suggested that clonal diversity may have been underestimated. Reportedly, close to half of the unique spike-specific TCRs recognized epitopes lying outside the regions that are mutated in the B.1.351 and B.1.1.7 variants. The vaccine-associated CD4 TCRs covered the entire spike protein, and the dominant responses fell in regions 160-218 and 743-854. Only six or seven AZD1222 recipients were SARS-CoV-2 seropositive at baseline, limiting conclusions about previously exposed vaccinees. In the small 56-69-year group, the increase in depth fell short of significance, most likely because of low power. No day 14 peak-response samples were available, so repertoires were characterized only after the peak T cell response. Spike-specific TCR breadth and depth rose significantly after two AZD1222 doses compared with day 0 and with MenACWY recipients.

The sample's time point label, in plain terms: baseline before first vaccination. The vaccinee samples were drawn from two UK trials, COV001 and COV002, one of which was a single-blind randomized controlled phase 2/3 trial testing AZD1222 (ChAdOx1 nCoV-19) in healthy adults. For TCRbeta chain sequencing, PBMC samples were collected from trial participants at day 0 and at day 28 after the second dose. The specimen was peripheral blood, collected on day 0 of AZD1222 vaccination. The rearranged segments are TRBV6-6 and TRBJ2-1; D gene: possibly TRBD1, on 6 matching bases. The sequence was obtained from an adult in good health. The CDR3 in this case is CASSPTGFHEQFF. The sequenced DNA: TGTGCCAGCAGTCCTACAGGGTTCCATGAGCAGTTCTTC.